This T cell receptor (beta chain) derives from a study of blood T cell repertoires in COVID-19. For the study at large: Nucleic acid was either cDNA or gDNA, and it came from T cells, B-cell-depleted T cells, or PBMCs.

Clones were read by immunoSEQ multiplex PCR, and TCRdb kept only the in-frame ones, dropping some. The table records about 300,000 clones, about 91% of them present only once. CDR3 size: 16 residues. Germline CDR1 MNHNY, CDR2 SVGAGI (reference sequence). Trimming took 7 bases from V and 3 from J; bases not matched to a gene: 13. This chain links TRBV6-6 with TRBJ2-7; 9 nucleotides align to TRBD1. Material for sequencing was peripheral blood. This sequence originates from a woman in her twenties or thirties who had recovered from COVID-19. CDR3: CASTKTGTGILYEQYF. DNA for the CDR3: TGTGCCAGCACCAAAACCGGGACAGGGATCCTCTACGAGCAGTACTTC.